This TCR beta chain was sequenced in a study of cytomegalovirus exposure and HLA in healthy donors (dated by TCRdb to 2017 to 2019). Study-wide context: In an earlier analysis of under 750 of the donors, 250 to 350 Gb of sequence data and 120 million or so unique TCR beta sequences from 150 million to 200 million T cells were reported. Using immunosequencing, the study profiled T cell repertoires from around 670 subjects and related those repertoires to cytomegalovirus serostatus. An earlier analysis of approximately 630 of the donors applied high-throughput TCR beta sequencing to assess whether each TCR beta V gene segment acted as functional or pseudogenic. Approximately 310 gigabases of sequencing data and 70 million to 95 million unique TCR sequences made up an early release that covered about 640 HLA-typed donors. To predict cytomegalovirus infection status, the study combined high-throughput TCR immunosequencing, statistical association of individual TCRs with disease status, and machine learning. All discovery cohort repertoires had been generated on a single sequencing platform. Donor age, sex, ethnicity and CMV serostatus were compiled together with the repertoire data. The study aimed to test whether cataloging public T cell receptors could reveal signatures of past pathogen exposure. Class I and class II HLA loci were covered by the typing at four-digit resolution. The number of typed donors differed by locus: about 629-630 for A, B, C, DRB1 and DQB1; 500 to 550 for DQA1; around 610 for DPA1; and about 470 for DPB1. Genome-wide SNP genotypes for about 60% of the roughly 670 donors were used in a later genetic analysis, which treated that subset as a discovery cohort. Of the roughly 400 genotyped donors, approximately 82% fell in the genetic ancestry cluster associated with self-reported Caucasian donors. A few DR-DQ haplotypes were handled as single units for association and clustering because linkage in the cohort was strong. Along with the roughly 710-subject first cohort, a separate validation cohort of over a hundred different subjects was used. In a later analysis, previously published TCR beta repertoires from several hundred donors were re-analyzed and high-resolution HLA genotyping was added so that TCR occurrence patterns could be studied. Rather than drawing on any new phenotypic data, the later analysis identified candidate immune exposures from TCR beta sequences and the way those sequences occurred across donors. Among roughly 400 genotyped donors of the cohort, an average of about 220,000 unique TCR beta nucleotide sequences was sequenced per donor, of which roughly 17% were non-productive.

The cohort consisted of 600 to 750 healthy bone marrow donors. Cohort members were all nominally healthy when sampled, although unrecorded immune exposures were likely present. The donor was CMV seronegative and belonged to the group of 352 seronegative cohort members. A peripheral blood sample was collected from each donor, and TCR beta sequencing was performed on peripheral blood mononuclear cells. Genomic DNA was extracted from the blood cell samples with the Qiagen DNeasy Blood Extraction Kit. CDR1 and CDR2, per the germline V gene, are SGHRS and YFSETQ. Germline trimming: 3 bases from V, 1 base from J; junction bases outside gene matches: 8. The CDR3 measures 17 amino acids from cysteine to phenylalanine. Only the CDR3 portion is preserved as DNA: 51 bases, with reading frame beginning at the first base. Receptors were amplified or captured by the immunoSEQ multiplex PCR assay. A mixture of 60 forward primers for TCR Vbeta segments and 13 reverse primers for TCR Jbeta segments was used in the multiplex PCR. Amplification of the CDR3 region of rearranged TCR beta genes was performed with a multiplex PCR assay on genomic DNA. Amplified TCR beta libraries were sequenced as 87-base-pair reads on the Illumina HiSeq System. The study's own analysis went as follows. A later analysis tallied roughly 76 million unique TCR beta chains across the approximately 670 repertoires, and approximately 12 million of those chains were shared by two or more donors. Raw reads were error-corrected and collapsed into unique sequences by a nearest-neighbor algorithm in which closely related sequences were merged to remove PCR and sequencing errors. V, D and J gene segments were assigned by aligning CDR3 sequences to IMGT reference sequences. For a sequence to be retained, a match of at least six nucleotides was required to both a V gene segment and a J gene segment. Rearrangements were called productive when the CDR3 lacked stop codons and stayed in frame with V and J; all others were non-productive. CDR3 was defined by IMGT convention, running from the second conserved V-encoded cysteine to the conserved J-encoded phenylalanine. The earlier analysis of about 560 of the donors excluded any sequence lacking an unambiguous match to a single V gene segment. In an earlier analysis of 450 to 700 of the donors, V segments were called functional above 56.7% productive rearrangements and were called segregating when the between-donor standard deviation exceeded 5%. A statistical classification framework was developed to diagnose cytomegalovirus status using the catalog of TCR beta chain sequences. A later analysis assigned V and J genes by comparing TCR nucleotide sequences with IMGT/GENE-DB human TR gene sequences. In a later analysis, CDR3 sequences and most-parsimonious VDJ recombination scenarios were assigned using the TCRdist pipeline. In a later analysis, every TCR beta chain was defined by the combination of its CDR3 amino acid sequence and its V-gene family, and reads without a unique V-gene family were dropped. In a later analysis, a few hundred highly shared, low-generation-probability nucleotide sequences were removed to address suspected cross-contamination and a sequencing artifact. In a later analysis, a clonal expansion index for each public chain was calculated from normalized within-repertoire ranks of inferred template counts. In a later analysis, generation probabilities were computed using a VDJ recombination model fitted to out-of-frame rearrangements, and the results were checked against IGoR. Hypergeometric tests were used in a later analysis to score TCR-TCR, TCR-HLA and TCR-CMV co-occurrence, with a repertoire-size bias correction applied to the TCR pairs. To estimate false discovery rates, a later analysis permuted the HLA or CMV assignments 20 times. In a later analysis, co-occurring TCRs were grouped using DBSCAN, and TCRdist sequence similarity was added for clustering within HLA-allele-positive subsets. Co-occurrence clustering excluded repertoires with fewer than 30,000 or more than 120,000 public chains, plus five with anomalous nucleotide sharing. TCRdb took over this immuneACCESS table, retaining in-frame rearrangements with V and J assigned. Such tables are incomplete; in checked studies, under half of the missing clones stem from an unresolved V gene, and the remainder is unexplained. The DNA was the basis for D and trimming; V, J and clone size are from that table. In this sample the table shows under 200,000 clones, around 68% of which occur a single time. Jointly, the top ten make up less than 1.5% of the sample.

This clone was observed a few times. No antigen is known for it. No qualities accompany the bases; no much larger clone lies one base away. What the authors observed across the whole study: Immune exposure information for the cohort was limited to CMV serostatus. Across donors, most TCR sequences were observed very rarely, whereas some public TCRs were present in many individuals. Correlated functional status among segregating V segments might be attributable to linkage disequilibrium, but an unknown experimental factor could not be ruled out. According to a later analysis, parvovirus B19, influenza, CMV and Epstein-Barr virus appeared linked to several top co-occurrence clusters. The classifier was reported to diagnose cytomegalovirus status with high specificity and sensitivity in both the original cohort and the validation cohort. A group of highly shared sequence variants was considered likely to be a technical artifact of the sequencing pipeline. According to a later analysis, most CMV-associated TCR beta chains appeared to be HLA-restricted, and the HLA associations seemed to be driven largely by CMV exposure. Because counts were too low, about 15 rarely observed V segments, including chromosome 9 orphons, were left out of the earlier analysis of over 550 of the donors. In this cohort, only TCR beta chains were sequenced, and detectable features were limited by the absence of alpha or paired-chain data. In a later genetic analysis, a missense DCLRE1C variant was associated with V-gene and J-gene trimming of TCR beta chains, and the association was replicated in an independent cohort. In a later analysis, TCR association rates were found to vary across HLA loci, with the most associated TCRs seen for DRB1 alleles and the fewest for HLA-C alleles. Compared with equally common non-associated chains, HLA-associated TCR beta chains in a later analysis were more clonally expanded and had lower generation probabilities. The authors suggested that the approach could potentially be generalized to other disease states and immunological phenotypes. When HLA alleles, especially DR and DQ, strongly co-occurred, attributing TCR associations to individual alleles was difficult. Three of the identified cytomegalovirus-associated TCR beta chains were confirmed in vitro to be specific for cytomegalovirus antigens. In a later analysis, 16,951 TCR beta sequences were associated with specific HLA alleles at a false discovery rate of 0.05. In an earlier analysis of around 600 of the donors, most TCR beta V segments were observed in productive rearrangements about 87% or about 30% of the time, broadly matching IMGT annotations. Because HLA typing was missing for some donors at each locus, association tests included only the typed subset. A total of 150 to 200 TCR beta chains were listed by the study as associated with cytomegalovirus. A further reported finding was that TCR beta sequences accurately predicted the HLA-A and HLA-B alleles for most subjects in the first cohort. A later genetic analysis reported fewer N-insertions in productive TCRs among donors in an Asian-associated ancestry cluster than the roughly 670-donor mean. Roughly uniform sequencing depth across donors was assumed in presence/absence analyses, although this assumption may not hold. Some IMGT-functional V segments, including TRBV6-2 and TRBV6-3, could not be distinguished by the 87-base-pair reads and were therefore excluded.

The V gene is TRBV5-1 and the J gene is TRBJ2-2; 8 of the junction bases match TRBD1. Specimen: PBMCs. The TCR was taken from a man aged 50 to 60 in good health and CMV-seronegative. The CDR3 reads as follows: CASSSLAGTGNTGELFF. The base sequence is TGCGCCAGCAGCTCCCTCGCCGGGACAGGGAACACCGGGGAGCTGTTTTTT.